This T cell receptor beta chain was identified in a study of blood T cell repertoires in COVID-19. Overall study context: The study drew acute and convalescent COVID-19 samples from the United States, Italy and Spain. T cells, B-cell-depleted T cells, or PBMCs supplied cDNA or gDNA.

Looked up from germline, CDR1 is GTSNPN and CDR2 is SVGIG (reference sequence). This CDR3 is built from 15 residues. V trimming: 6 bases; J trimming: 3 bases; junction bases outside the gene matches: 6. Under the authors' procedure: Amplification from reference gene primers served as the basis for estimated nucleated cell counts. Clones were read by immunoSEQ multiplex PCR, and TCRdb kept only the in-frame ones, dropping some. V, J and clone size are taken as reported in that table, and D and trimming were inferred from the DNA itself. The sample contains hundreds of thousands of clones, 75% to 85% of which appear only once.

The J gene is TRBJ2-1, the V gene TRBV30; 12 bases align to TRBD2. This clonotype was obtained from a man between 50 and 59 years old with active or convalescent COVID-19. Sequencing was performed on peripheral blood. CDR3 sequence reads: CACPGLAGNYNEQFF. CDR3 sequence (DNA): TGTGCCTGCCCGGGACTAGCGGGCAACTACAATGAGCAGTTCTTC.